This T cell receptor beta chain was profiled in a study of blood T cells in healthy people across ages. CDR3 length: 13 residues. The V gene lost 4 bases and the J gene lost 2 bases, with 10 bases spanning the gap. Germline CDR1 reads SQVTM; CDR2 reads ANQGSEA. Through a sample-barcoded 5' primer and a J-beta primer mix, a second PCR was run for 7 to 11 cycles. A single record per CDR3 protein comes from TCRdb applying MiXCR to the 5' RACE reads. This table holds 730,000 or so distinct CDR3 sequences, 40% to 45% found once. Study-wide findings and caveats: PBMCs went unsorted, and a conclusive naive versus antigen-experienced comparison was therefore prevented.

This clonotype was recorded many times. Its antigen is unidentified. The sample comprised blood. The receptor was isolated from a man older than 75 in good health. The chain is built from TRBV29-1 and TRBJ2-3, with D maybe TRBD2 (7 bases). The CDR3 DNA is TGCAGCGTTGTAGGGGGGGTCACAGATACGCAGTATTTT. Translating gives CSVVGGVTDTQYF.